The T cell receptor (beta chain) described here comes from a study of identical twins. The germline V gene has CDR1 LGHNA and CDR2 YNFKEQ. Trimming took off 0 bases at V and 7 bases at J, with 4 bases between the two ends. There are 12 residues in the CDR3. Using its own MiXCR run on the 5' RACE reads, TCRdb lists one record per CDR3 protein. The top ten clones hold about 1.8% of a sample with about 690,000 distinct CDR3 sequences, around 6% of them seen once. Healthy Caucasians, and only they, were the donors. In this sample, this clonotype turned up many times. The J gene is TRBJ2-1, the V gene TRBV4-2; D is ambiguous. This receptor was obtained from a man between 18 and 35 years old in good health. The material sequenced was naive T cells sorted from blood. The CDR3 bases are TGTGCCAGCAGCCAAGATGCGAATGAGCAGTTCTTC. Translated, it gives CASSQDANEQFF.